These 2 T cell receptor beta chains originate from one sample sequenced in a study of shared clonotypes between healthy human individuals. Sequencing was performed with immunoSEQ multiplex PCR; in TCRdb, only in-frame clones are kept and a portion is missing. The top ten hold approximately 0.9% of the sample, which has around 1,000,000 clones, around 77% seen once. Sequences were obtained from memory CD4+ T cells from PBMCs. Stated subset: CD45RA-negative fraction. The receptors originated from a man aged 18 to 30 in good health. Some clones in this sample may be carry-over from other donors' samples.

CDR3 DNA: TGTGCCAGCAGCCTACTGGGGGTTACCACTGAAGCTTTCTTT. This codes for CASSLLGVTTEAFF. The chain links TRBV28 to TRBJ1-1, with a tentative D call TRBD1 (5 bases). The germline CDR1 and CDR2 sequences are MDHEN and SYDVKM. Trimming cost V 6 bases and J 4 bases, with 15 bases left between them. The CDR3 is 14 amino acids. The complete variable domain, with remaining parts taken from reference TRBV28 and TRBJ1-1, reads DVKVTQSSRYLVKRTGEKVFLECVQDMDHENMFWYRQDPGLGLRLIYFSYDVKMKEKGDIPEGYSVSREKKERFSLILESASTNQTSMYLCASSLLGVTTEAFFGQGTRLTVV.

This chain links TRBV16 with TRBJ1-1; D may be TRBD1 (5 bases). Trimming shortened V by 4 bases and J by 0 bases, and 9 bases separated the two germline ends. This CDR3 is 14 amino acids long. CDR1 is KGHSY and CDR2 is FQNENV in the germline V gene. The CDR3 reads CASSRGRVNTEAFF. The DNA for the CDR3 is TGTGCCAGCAGCCGGGGCAGGGTGAACACTGAAGCTTTCTTT.